This T cell receptor beta chain is drawn from a study of OX40 agonist ivuxolimab in advanced cancers. General notes on the study: Ivuxolimab was an agonistic, fully human IgG2 monoclonal antibody directed against OX40 (CD134), a costimulatory receptor. Intravenous ivuxolimab was administered to patients every 2 weeks at six dose levels: 0.01, 0.1, 0.3, 1.5, 3 and 10 mg/kg. Of the roughly 50 dose-escalation patients, hepatocellular carcinoma was present in about 20, melanoma in approximately 15, renal cell carcinoma in 9 and head and neck cancer in 9. A male proportion of nearly 85% and a mean age of about 60 years, ranging from roughly 23 to 85, were recorded for the dose-escalation cohort. Prior anti-PD-1, anti-PD-L1 or anti-CTLA-4 therapy was permitted, and checkpoint inhibitors had been received by about 44% of dose-escalation patients. Three dose-escalation patients achieved partial responses, one with hepatocellular carcinoma and two with cutaneous melanoma. Peripheral TCRbeta sequencing was intended to test whether TCR sequence diversity was altered and clonal T-cell expansion was caused by ivuxolimab. The paper covers the monotherapy dose-escalation part of the phase I ivuxolimab trial, which included N of about 56 patients.

V lost 4 bases and J lost 9 bases; the stretch between them is 25 bases long. The CDR3 runs 17 amino acids, cysteine and phenylalanine included. Only the CDR3 DNA is retained, 51 bases long and in frame from the first base. The germline V gene gives CDR1 as SGHDN and CDR2 as FVKESK. Turning to this clone: Its recognized antigen is unknown. Qualities for individual bases were not recorded, and no much larger clone is one base off.

Patients with a history of autoimmune disease or receiving systemic immunosuppression were excluded from the trial. Peripheral blood for TCR sequencing was collected from all dose cohorts at baseline, on cycle 4 day 1, and on cycle 7 day 1. Samples were obtained from an open-label, multicenter, first-in-human phase I dose-escalation trial of ivuxolimab. The trial enrolled adults with locally advanced or metastatic head and neck squamous cell, hepatocellular, melanoma or renal cell carcinoma. Before TCR sequencing, CD4+ T cells and CD8+ T cells from peripheral blood were sorted into separate populations. On the study overall, not on this receptor specifically: Clonal expansion of both CD4+ and CD8+ blood T cells was observed from baseline to week 6 at doses 0.1 to 3.0 mg/kg. The antigen specificity of the peripheral T cells that underwent clonal expansion was not determined. In the 0.1-3.0 mg/kg groups, partial responders had among the lowest normalized peripheral clonal expansion, particularly in CD8+ T cells. Low levels of normalized T-cell clonal expansion were also seen in some nonresponding patients. After ivuxolimab, more expanded clones were found on average in CD8+ T cells than in CD4+ T cells.

Genomic DNA was extracted from sorted cells for sequencing of the TCRbeta CDR3 region. TCRbeta CDR3 regions were sequenced using the immunoSEQ Assay. The source is immuneACCESS, and TCRdb retained only in-frame sequences with V and J called. Part of the clones is not carried over; for the studies checked, unresolved V genes explain less than half of this, and the remainder is unexplained. The table for this sample lists about 83,000 clones; over 75% of them were counted only once. Less than 0.75% of the sample lies in the top ten. This receptor was identified in an adult with an advanced solid tumor such as melanoma, head and neck, liver or kidney cancer. Specimen: CD4+ or CD8+ T cells sorted from blood, collected in a trial of the OX40 agonist ivuxolimab. The chain links TRBV14 with TRBJ2-1; D gene: possibly TRBD1, on 6 matching bases. The DNA reads TGTGCCAGCAGCCCCCTGACAGGTTCGGGGCAATCCAGTGAGCAGTTCTTC. Its translation reads: CASSPLTGSGQSSEQFF.